This entry lists 16 T cell receptor beta chains sequenced from one sample in a study of CD8 T cells in ankylosing spondylitis. TCRdb itself ran the 5' RACE reads through MiXCR, one entry per CDR3 protein. The sample yields some 27,000 distinct CDR3 sequences, roughly 5.3% seen once. Specimen: blood, either unsorted or a sorted T cell fraction (not recorded which). The receptors derive from a female donor with ankylosing spondylitis or in good health (not recorded which).

This rearrangement joins TRBV9 to TRBJ2-7; 8 bases match TRBD1. The CDR3 extends over 15 amino acids. Germline trimming cut 1 base from V and 3 bases from J; bases unmatched to any gene: 6. Germline V CDR1 and CDR2: SGDLS, YYNGEE. The CDR3 nucleotides are TGTGCCAGCAGCGTATCAGGGGGCGAGGGCTACGAGCAGTACTTC. Protein: CASSVSGGEGYEQYF.

This clonotype was observed at least ten times. The chain joins TRBV21-1 to TRBJ1-5; the table's D gene call, TRBD1, was not cross checked with the DNA. TRBV21-1 is a pseudogene locus. The CDR3 contains 15 residues. In DNA, the CDR3 is TGTGCCAGCAGCACGGGGACAGGGGGCGGGCAGCCCCAGCATTTT. It translates to CASSTGTGGGQPQHF.

This clonotype was detected ten times or more. The rearrangement uses TRBV3-1 and TRBJ2-1, with 7 positions matching TRBD2. Germline CDR1 reads LGHDT; CDR2 reads YNNKEL (reference sequence). Unmatched junction bases numbered 5, after V lost 1 base and J lost 14 bases. The CDR3 has 12 amino acids. CDR3 sequence: CASSQARERKFF. Written as DNA, the CDR3 is TGTGCCAGCAGCCAAGCGCGGGAGAGGAAGTTCTTC.

There are many counts of this clonotype. The chain employs TRBV9 and TRBJ1-5; D gene uncertain. This CDR3 spans 13 amino acids. Germline values: CDR1 SGDLS, CDR2 YYNGEE. V lost 0 bases, J lost 3 bases, and 4 bases lay in between. In nucleotides, the CDR3 is TGTGCCAGCAGCGTAGATGTCAATCAGCCCCAGCATTTT. Its protein is CASSVDVNQPQHF.

In its sample, this clonotype was seen many times. The V and J genes are TRBV9 and TRBJ1-1; D not resolved. V was trimmed by 0 bases and J by 3 bases, leaving 9 bases between them. Germline CDR1 and CDR2: SGDLS and YYNGEE. The CDR3 has 14 residues. The CDR3 here is CASSVGVKDTEAFF. CDR3 in DNA: TGTGCCAGCAGCGTAGGTGTCAAGGACACTGAAGCTTTCTTT.

This clonotype was seen at least ten times. This chain uses TRBV9 with TRBJ2-5, with 12 bases identical to TRBD2. From germline, CDR1 is SGDLS and CDR2 YYNGEE. The CDR3 consists of 18 residues. The V gene end was trimmed by 1 base and the J gene end by 1 base; junction bases not matched to a gene: 8. Here the CDR3 reads CASSVLASGGAPQETQYF. The CDR3 bases are TGTGCCAGCAGCGTATTGGCTAGCGGGGGGGCACCCCAAGAGACCCAGTACTTC.

This clonotype has a count of ten or more. V usage is TRBV9 and J usage is TRBJ1-6; D gene uncertain. This CDR3 has 14 residues. Trimming cost V 3 bases and J 4 bases, with 8 bases left between them. The V gene's germline CDR1 is SGDLS and CDR2 YYNGEE. CDR3 amino acids: CASSDMEYNSPLHF. The DNA for the CDR3 is TGTGCCAGCAGCGACATGGAATATAATTCACCCCTCCACTTT.

This clonotype was seen at least ten times. The chain uses TRBV9 and TRBJ2-3; no clear D gene. Trimming cost V 3 bases and J 2 bases, with 13 bases left between them. In germline, CDR1 is SGDLS, CDR2 YYNGEE. The CDR3 loop spans 15 amino acids. The CDR3 nucleotides are TGTGCCAGCAGCGCCCGCTTTTTTTTCACAGATACGCAGTATTTT. It specifies CASSARFFFTDTQYF.

Many counts were recorded for this clonotype. The chain carries TRBV9 and TRBJ2-3; 8 bases map to TRBD1. In germline, CDR1 is SGDLS, CDR2 YYNGEE. This CDR3 is 16 amino acids long. Losses at the gene ends were 0 bases for V and 3 bases for J; bases not matched to a gene: 6. In DNA, the CDR3 is TGTGCCAGCAGCGTAGGCAGGGGGCGCCTGACAGATACGCAGTATTTT. Its translation: CASSVGRGRLTDTQYF.

This clonotype was detected many times. The rearrangement uses TRBV9 and TRBJ2-3, with 13 bases lining up with TRBD2. Germline CDR1 is SGDLS and CDR2 is YYNGEE. J gave up 2 bases and V 0 bases, and 3 bases lay outside the gene matches. The CDR3 runs to 17 residues. CDR3 amino acids: CASSVGGLAGITDTQYF. In DNA, the CDR3 is TGTGCCAGCAGCGTAGGGGGACTAGCGGGGATCACAGATACGCAGTATTTT.

This clonotype has more than one count but fewer than ten. The chain recombines TRBV9 with TRBJ2-2; no clear D gene. Germline V gene lookup returns CDR1 SGDLS and CDR2 YYNGEE. CDR3 length: 12 amino acids. V shed 4 bases and J shed 7 bases, with 8 bases lying between them. The CDR3 reads CASSLAVGELFF. The CDR3 DNA reads TGTGCCAGCAGCCTGGCCGTCGGGGAGCTGTTTTTT.

Only a few counts were recorded for this clonotype. With a much larger clone just one base away, this may be a read error. The J gene is TRBJ2-5, the V gene TRBV9; no firm D call. V lost 0 bases and J lost 5, with 11 bases in between. Looked up from germline, CDR1 is SGDLS and CDR2 is YYNGEE. The CDR3 totals 14 residues. CDR3 amino acids: CASSVGARHETQYF. The CDR3 nucleotides are TGTGCCAGCAGCGTAGGCGCCCGTCACGAGACCCAGTACTTC.

Many counts were recorded for this clonotype. The chain combines TRBV9 with TRBJ2-3, with D perhaps TRBD1 (5 bases). Per germline, CDR1 SGDLS and CDR2 YYNGEE. V lost 0 bases and J lost 2, with 7 bases in between. This CDR3 spans 14 amino acids. Here the CDR3 reads CASSVGQNTDTQYF. The CDR3 nucleotides read TGTGCCAGCAGCGTAGGACAGAACACAGATACGCAGTATTTT. Full variable domain (missing parts from reference TRBV9 and TRBJ2-3): DSGVTQTPKHLITATGQRVTLRCSPRSGDLSVYWYQQSLDQGLQFLIQYYNGEERAKGNILERFSAQQFPDLHSELNLSSLELGDSALYFCASSVGQNTDTQYFGPGTRLTVL.

This clonotype was recorded many times. The chain carries TRBV9 and TRBJ2-5; a weak D match, TRBD2 (6 bases). This CDR3 contains 15 residues. V lost 1 base and J 5 bases, leaving 15 bases between the germline ends. Germline V gene data show CDR1 as SGDLS and CDR2 as YYNGEE. In DNA form, the CDR3 reads TGTGCCAGCAGCGTATCCCCCGGGAGCAGGGAGACCCAGTACTTC. This encodes CASSVSPGSRETQYF.

There are many counts of this clonotype. V is TRBV9 and J is TRBJ2-7; D not resolved. The CDR3 runs 12 residues. V lost 4 bases, J lost 4 bases, and 9 bases lay in between. Germline CDR1 and CDR2: SGDLS and YYNGEE. CDR3 sequence reads: CASSPNLYEQYF. As DNA, the CDR3 is TGTGCCAGCAGCCCCAATTTGTACGAGCAGTACTTC.

The chain recombines TRBV9 with TRBJ1-1, with D unclear. The CDR3 totals 13 residues. V lost 0 bases to trimming and J lost 2 bases, with 5 bases between them. The germline gives CDR1 SGDLS, CDR2 YYNGEE. The CDR3 loop is CASSVGYNTEAFF. CDR3 coding DNA: TGTGCCAGCAGCGTAGGCTATAACACTGAAGCTTTCTTT.